Presented here are 21 T cell receptor beta chains from one specimen sequenced in a study of blood T cell repertoires in COVID-19. Produced via immunoSEQ multiplex PCR; TCRdb's table is partial and in-frame only. The sample holds about 82,000 clones, just under 85% seen once. Material for sequencing was peripheral blood. The receptor set was obtained from a man aged 80 or over with active or convalescent COVID-19.

The chain employs TRBV14 and TRBJ2-4; TRBD2 matches at 8 bases. CDR1 and CDR2 (germline): SGHDN, FVKESK. There are 13 residues in the CDR3. The ends lost 8 bases at V and 4 bases at J; junction bases unmatched: 4. The CDR3 DNA is TGTGCCAGCGGGATAGCGGGGAAAAACATTCAGTACTTC. It translates to CASGIAGKNIQYF.

The genes are TRBV9 and TRBJ2-1; D may be TRBD1 (6 bases). The CDR3 contains 15 residues. V lost 4 bases to trimming and J lost 4 bases, with 15 bases between them. The germline V gene has CDR1 SGDLS and CDR2 YYNGEE. CDR3 in DNA: TGTGCCAGCAGCCCACGCTACGGACAGTACAATGAGCAGTTCTTC. Translated, it gives CASSPRYGQYNEQFF.

This clone was found a few times. This rearrangement joins TRBV14 to TRBJ1-1; D ambiguous. Germline V gene lookup returns CDR1 SGHDN and CDR2 FVKESK. The ends were cut back, 4 bases at V and 11 bases at J, with 32 bases in the middle. The CDR3 contains 18 residues. The CDR3 DNA reads TGTGCCAGCAGCCGTTACCGCCCCACTTCTAGGAGTTTGGTGCAGGCTTTCTTT. The encoded protein is CASSRYRPTSRSLVQAFF.

The rearrangement uses TRBV7-9 and TRBJ1-2, with D possibly being TRBD1 (6 bases). Germline V CDR1 and CDR2: SEHNR, FQNEAQ (reference sequence). The CDR3 is 15 amino acids. V dropped 4 bases and J dropped 7 bases, with 19 bases sitting between them. The CDR3 is CASSSQGKELSGYTF. The CDR3 DNA sequence: TGTGCCAGCAGCTCACAGGGAAAGGAGTTAAGTGGCTACACCTTC.

V and J are TRBV4-1 and TRBJ2-2; D is possibly TRBD2 (5 bases). Germline V gene lookup returns CDR1 MGHRA and CDR2 YSYEKL. This CDR3 contains 15 residues. Trimming cost V 0 bases and J 7 bases, with 12 bases left between them. CDR3 residues: CASSQDSGYGGELFF. CDR3 nucleotide sequence: TGCGCCAGCAGCCAAGACTCGGGGTACGGCGGGGAGCTGTTTTTT.

This rearrangement joins TRBV7-2 to TRBJ2-5; no reliable D call. The CDR3 length is 13 residues. Germline V gives CDR1 SGHTA, CDR2 FQGNSA. Trimming cost V 5 bases and J 5 bases, with 12 bases left between them. CDR3: CASSLTPRETQYF. As DNA, the CDR3 is TGTGCCAGCAGCCTGACCCCCAGGGAGACCCAGTACTTC. The full variable domain, its missing parts supplied by reference TRBV7-2 and TRBJ2-5, is GAGVSQSPSNKVTEKGKDVELRCDPISGHTALYWYRQSLGQGLEFLIYFQGNSAPDKSGLPSDRFSAERTGGSVSTLTIQRTQQEDSAVYLCASSLTPRETQYFGPGTRLLVL.

The rearrangement links TRBV19 to TRBJ1-3, with 7 bases lining up with TRBD1. Germline CDR1 and CDR2: LNHDA and SQIVND (reference sequence). The CDR3 loop spans 15 amino acids. J gave up 4 bases and V 6 bases, and 9 bases lay outside the gene matches. The CDR3 DNA is TGTGCCAGTAGCACCCGGACAGGAGGCGGAAACACCATATATTTT. This encodes CASSTRTGGGNTIYF.

V usage is TRBV5-1 and J usage is TRBJ2-2; the match to TRBD2 covers 8 bases. V was clipped by 4 bases and J by 5 bases; unmatched bases: 7. The CDR3 consists of 15 residues. Germline assignment: CDR1 SGHRS and CDR2 YFSETQ. DNA of the CDR3: TGCGCCAGCAGCCCGGGGGGGGTACGAACCGGGGAGCTGTTTTTT. Amino acid sequence: CASSPGGVRTGELFF.

DNA for the CDR3: TGTGCCAGCAGTCGTTATGGCTACACCTTC. This sequence encodes CASSRYGYTF. The chain recombines TRBV28 with TRBJ1-2; D is ambiguous. Trimming removed 5 bases from V and 5 bases from J, with 3 bases in between. The V gene's germline CDR1 is MDHEN and CDR2 SYDVKM. The CDR3 sequence is 10 residues long.

The chain links TRBV25-1 to TRBJ2-1; tentatively, D is TRBD2 (7 bases). CDR1 MGHDK and CDR2 SYGVNS come from the germline V gene. V shed 2 bases and J shed 12 bases, with 11 bases lying between them. There are 12 residues in the CDR3. This CDR3 reads CASSEIRGAQFF. DNA of the CDR3: TGTGCCAGCAGTGAAATCCGGGGGGCGCAGTTCTTC. The full variable domain, in which reference TRBV25-1 and TRBJ2-1 provide the parts outside the CDR3, is EADIYQTPRYLVIGTGKKITLECSQTMGHDKMYWYQQDPGMELHLIHYSYGVNSTEKGDLSSESTVSRIRTEHFPLTLESARPSHTSQYLCASSEIRGAQFFGPGTRLTVL.

V and J are TRBV27 and TRBJ2-3, with TRBD1 matching 7 bases. V was clipped by 5 bases and J by 3 bases; unmatched bases: 11. This CDR3 comprises 16 residues. Germline V lookup: CDR1 MNHEY, CDR2 SMNVEV (reference sequence). CDR3 in amino acids: CASSPNTGVVTDTQYF. CDR3 bases: TGTGCCAGCAGTCCCAATACAGGGGTCGTTACAGATACGCAGTATTTT.

The chain links TRBV6-5 to TRBJ1-2; 12 bases fit TRBD1. Germline V gene sequence: CDR1 MNHEY, CDR2 SVGAGI. The junction had 3 bases not matched to a gene; V was cut back by 9 bases and J by 7 bases. The CDR3 is 12 amino acids. CDR3 bases: TGTGCCAGGTGGGACAGGGGGCTTGGCTACACCTTC. Translated, it gives CARWDRGLGYTF.

The V call is TRBV7-9, the J call TRBJ2-2, with unresolved D. The length of the CDR3 is 18 residues. The V gene lost 2 bases and the J gene lost 0 bases, with 16 bases spanning the gap. Germline V CDR1 and CDR2: SEHNR, FQNEAQ (reference sequence). The CDR3: CASSLPKFGGSNTGELFF. The CDR3 DNA follows: TGTGCCAGCAGCTTACCGAAGTTTGGCGGCTCGAACACCGGGGAGCTGTTTTTT. The whole variable domain, remainder taken from reference TRBV7-9 and TRBJ2-2, is DTGVSQNPRHKITKRGQNVTFRCDPISEHNRLYWYRQTLGQGPEFLTYFQNEAQLEKSRLLSDRFSAERPKGSFSTLEIQRTEQGDSAMYLCASSLPKFGGSNTGELFFGEGSRLTVL.

The V and J genes are TRBV5-1 and TRBJ2-3; 16 bases are a match to TRBD2. V lost 0 bases, J lost 2 bases, and 15 bases stayed unmatched. The CDR3 is 22 residues long. Germline V gene lookup returns CDR1 SGHRS and CDR2 YFSETQ. CDR3 sequence: CASSLGNPGLAGGPGDTDTQYF. The CDR3 nucleotides are TGCGCCAGCAGCTTGGGGAATCCGGGACTAGCGGGAGGGCCCGGGGACACAGATACGCAGTATTTT. Combining the CDR3 with reference TRBV5-1 and TRBJ2-3 gives the whole variable domain KAGVTQTPRYLIKTRGQQVTLSCSPISGHRSVSWYQQTPGQGLQFLFEYFSETQRNKGNFPGRFSGRQFSNSRSEMNVSTLELGDSALYLCASSLGNPGLAGGPGDTDTQYFGPGTRLTVL.

V and J are TRBV5-1 and TRBJ2-3; no reliable D call. Deletions cut 1 base from V and 2 bases from J, with 11 bases between. The V gene's germline CDR1 is SGHRS and CDR2 YFSETQ. The CDR3 is made up of 15 amino acids. CDR3 in DNA: TGCGCCAGCAGCTTGTCTTCGGGTGACACAGATACGCAGTATTTT. It yields the protein CASSLSSGDTDTQYF.

The chain uses TRBV6-5 and TRBJ1-5; D may be TRBD1 (5 bases). The germline CDR1 and CDR2 sequences are MNHEY and SVGAGI. V lost 11 bases, J lost 0 bases, and 11 bases lay in between. The CDR3 runs to 13 residues. CDR3 in DNA: TGTGCCGGAAGGGGCCTTAGCAATCAGCCCCAGCATTTT. Protein: CAGRGLSNQPQHF.

The chain has TRBV6-5 and TRBJ2-5; 9 bases agree with TRBD1. J gave up 1 base and V 5 bases, and 2 bases lay outside the gene matches. The CDR3 covers 14 residues. The germline CDR1 and CDR2 sequences are MNHEY and SVGAGI. The CDR3 region is CASSPTGGQETQYF. CDR3 coding DNA: TGTGCCAGCAGTCCGACAGGGGGCCAAGAGACCCAGTACTTC.

This sequence joins TRBV6-5 and TRBJ1-1; D remains ambiguous. The CDR3 is 13 amino acids. Looked up from germline, CDR1 is MNHEY and CDR2 is SVGAGI. V gave up 0 bases and J gave up 1 base, with 3 bases separating them. CDR3 sequence: CASSYSRNTEAFF. The CDR3 region has the DNA TGTGCCAGCAGTTACTCGAGGAACACTGAAGCTTTCTTT.

The chain employs TRBV9 and TRBJ1-1; D ambiguous. This CDR3 is 15 amino acids long. Germline V lookup: CDR1 SGDLS, CDR2 YYNGEE. Between the trimmed V and J ends, which lost 3 bases and 1 base, there was a span of 13 bases. The CDR3 DNA sequence: TGTGCCAGCAGCGCCGAGATAGATGGGAACACTGAAGCTTTCTTT. Its protein product is CASSAEIDGNTEAFF.

The chain carries TRBV15 and TRBJ2-7; 8 bases are shared with TRBD1. The CDR3 has 15 residues. Unmatched junction bases numbered 6, after V lost 0 bases and J lost 5 bases. CDR1 is LNHNV, CDR2 YYDKDF, per germline (reference sequence). CDR3 protein: CATSRDLGRGHEQYV. For the CDR3, the DNA is TGTGCCACCAGCAGAGATCTGGGCAGGGGGCACGAGCAGTACGTC.

The rearrangement joins TRBV3-1 (or the pseudogene TRBV3-2) to TRBJ1-2; possible D gene TRBD1, 5 bases. CDR1 and CDR2 (germline): LGHDT, YNNKEL (reference sequence). This CDR3 has 15 amino acids. V was clipped by 2 bases and J by 5 bases, with 15 bases between them. CDR3 region: CASSQLSTGGYGYTF. The CDR3 nucleotides read TGTGCCAGCAGCCAACTTAGTACCGGGGGTTATGGCTACACCTTC.